The rows below give T cell receptor beta chains drawn from one sample of a study of T-cell memory formation after mild COVID-19. TCRdb re-called the 5' RACE reads with MiXCR, one entry per CDR3 protein. Here the sample spans about 210,000 distinct CDR3 sequences, under 12% being singletons. Sequenced: PBMCs or a T cell subset sorted from them (not recorded which). These TCRs come from a man younger than 30 who had mild COVID-19 (a few samples of this study predate the infection). Cell type and time point are not known. Both conserved end residues are part of each CDR3. Each record gives: clone size, J gene, V gene, CDR3 length, D gene, CDR3 protein, CDR3 DNA. The D gene is left open where the match is weak. Clone sizes are given selectively: once, few, many, or a class where the clone is expanded.

clone size: .
J gene: TRBJ1-1
V gene: TRBV20-1
CDR3 length: 13
D gene: TRBD1
CDR3 protein: CSARVGGATEAFF
CDR3 DNA: TGCAGTGCTAGAGTAGGGGGCGCGACTGAAGCTTTCTTT

clone size: few
J gene: TRBJ2-2
V gene: TRBV7-2
CDR3 length: 15
D gene: .
CDR3 protein: CASSLGQGGSGELFF
CDR3 DNA: TGTGCCAGCAGCTTAGGTCAGGGTGGATCCGGGGAGCTGTTTTTT

clone size: .
J gene: TRBJ2-3
V gene: TRBV5-4
CDR3 length: 15
D gene: .
CDR3 protein: CASRAGTEYTDTQYF
CDR3 DNA: TGTGCCAGCAGGGCCGGGACGGAGTACACAGATACGCAGTATTTT

clone size: few
J gene: TRBJ2-1
V gene: TRBV20-1
CDR3 length: 13
D gene: TRBD1
CDR3 protein: CSARWDRDNEQFF
CDR3 DNA: TGCAGTGCTAGGTGGGACAGGGACAATGAGCAGTTCTTC

clone size: .
J gene: TRBJ1-2
V gene: TRBV5-4
CDR3 length: 14
D gene: .
CDR3 protein: CASRPGTGNYGYTF
CDR3 DNA: TGTGCCAGCCGCCCCGGGACTGGGAACTATGGCTACACCTTC

clone size: few
J gene: TRBJ2-1
V gene: TRBV5-1
CDR3 length: 14
D gene: TRBD2
CDR3 protein: CASSLGTSGDEQFF
CDR3 DNA: TGCGCCAGCAGCTTGGGGACTAGCGGGGATGAGCAGTTCTTC

clone size: many
J gene: TRBJ1-2
V gene: TRBV18
CDR3 length: 14
D gene: .
CDR3 protein: CASSPREFNYGYTF
CDR3 DNA: TGTGCCAGCTCACCTCGGGAGTTTAACTATGGCTACACCTTC

clone size: .
J gene: TRBJ2-5
V gene: TRBV7-2
CDR3 length: 14
D gene: .
CDR3 protein: CASSLTGWRETQYF
CDR3 DNA: TGTGCCAGCAGCCTAACAGGGTGGCGAGAGACCCAGTACTTC

clone size: many
J gene: TRBJ1-2
V gene: TRBV7-2
CDR3 length: 15
D gene: TRBD1
CDR3 protein: CASTNTLQGNYGYTF
CDR3 DNA: TGTGCCAGCACCAACACCCTACAGGGGAACTATGGCTACACCTTC

clone size: .
J gene: TRBJ2-4
V gene: TRBV7-3
CDR3 length: 15
D gene: .
CDR3 protein: CASSPGGSTGYIQYF
CDR3 DNA: TGTGCCAGCAGCCCTGGGGGGTCTACTGGATACATTCAGTACTTC

clone size: few
J gene: TRBJ1-5
V gene: TRBV10-3
CDR3 length: 13
D gene: .
CDR3 protein: CAISVEGGQPQHF
CDR3 DNA: TGTGCCATCAGTGTAGAGGGAGGTCAGCCCCAGCATTTT

clone size: .
J gene: TRBJ1-2
V gene: TRBV29-1
CDR3 length: 11
D gene: TRBD1
CDR3 protein: CSGGTDYGYTF
CDR3 DNA: TGCAGCGGGGGGACAGACTATGGCTACACCTTC

clone size: .
J gene: TRBJ1-2
V gene: TRBV6-1
CDR3 length: 13
D gene: .
CDR3 protein: CASSEAGSGGYTF
CDR3 DNA: TGTGCCAGCAGTGAAGCAGGTTCAGGTGGCTACACCTTC

clone size: .
J gene: TRBJ2-3
V gene: TRBV5-5
CDR3 length: 15
D gene: TRBD2
CDR3 protein: CASKPSGVGTDTQYF
CDR3 DNA: TGTGCCAGCAAGCCTAGCGGGGTGGGCACAGATACGCAGTATTTT

clone size: many
J gene: TRBJ1-2
V gene: TRBV5-6
CDR3 length: 14
D gene: TRBD1
CDR3 protein: CASNARTGAYGYTF
CDR3 DNA: TGTGCCAGCAACGCACGGACAGGCGCCTATGGCTACACCTTC

clone size: many
J gene: TRBJ2-1
V gene: TRBV4-3
CDR3 length: 13
D gene: .
CDR3 protein: CASSQDKRAAQFF
CDR3 DNA: TGCGCCAGCAGCCAAGATAAGCGGGCGGCTCAGTTCTTC

clone size: many
J gene: TRBJ2-2
V gene: TRBV4-1
CDR3 length: 16
D gene: .
CDR3 protein: CASSQPTRKAAGELFF
CDR3 DNA: TGCGCCAGCAGCCAACCCACTAGAAAGGCGGCCGGGGAGCTGTTTTTT

clone size: few
J gene: TRBJ1-2
V gene: TRBV4-3
CDR3 length: 17
D gene: .
CDR3 protein: CASSQDVWQTLVYGYTF
CDR3 DNA: TGCGCCAGCAGCCAAGATGTCTGGCAGACCCTGGTCTATGGCTACACCTTC

clone size: few
J gene: TRBJ1-5
V gene: TRBV15
CDR3 length: 17
D gene: .
CDR3 protein: CATSRGGFRTDNQPQHF
CDR3 DNA: TGTGCCACCAGCAGAGGGGGGTTCCGAACAGACAATCAGCCCCAGCATTTT

clone size: few
J gene: TRBJ2-6
V gene: TRBV25-1
CDR3 length: 14
D gene: .
CDR3 protein: CASSLRGGANVLTF
CDR3 DNA: TGTGCCAGCAGCCTCCGGGGGGGGGCCAACGTCCTGACTTTC

clone size: few
J gene: TRBJ2-3
V gene: TRBV6-5
CDR3 length: 18
D gene: TRBD2
CDR3 protein: CASSYSIGLAGGGDTQYF
CDR3 DNA: TGTGCCAGCAGTTACTCGATAGGCCTAGCGGGGGGCGGGGATACGCAGTATTTT

clone size: .
J gene: TRBJ2-3
V gene: TRBV5-1
CDR3 length: 15
D gene: .
CDR3 protein: CASSLVGGYTDTQYF
CDR3 DNA: TGCGCCAGCAGCTTGGTTGGGGGTTACACAGATACGCAGTATTTT

clone size: few
J gene: TRBJ2-1
V gene: TRBV5-1
CDR3 length: 16
D gene: .
CDR3 protein: CASSPRGELSTAEQFF
CDR3 DNA: TGCGCCAGCAGCCCAAGGGGGGAGCTCTCTACGGCTGAGCAGTTCTTC

clone size: .
J gene: TRBJ1-6
V gene: TRBV14
CDR3 length: 16
D gene: TRBD1
CDR3 protein: CASSRDRGPYNSPLHF
CDR3 DNA: TGTGCCAGCAGCCGGGACAGGGGGCCTTATAATTCACCCCTCCACTTT

clone size: .
J gene: TRBJ2-2
V gene: TRBV20-1
CDR3 length: 12
D gene: .
CDR3 protein: CSARAAGRELFF
CDR3 DNA: TGCAGTGCTAGAGCGGCAGGAAGGGAGCTGTTTTTT

clone size: once
J gene: TRBJ1-6
V gene: TRBV5-1
CDR3 length: 18
D gene: TRBD1
CDR3 protein: CASSADRGRGLWGSPLHF
CDR3 DNA: TGCGCCAGCAGCGCGGACAGGGGGCGAGGTCTGTGGGGGTCACCCCTCCACTTT

clone size: .
J gene: TRBJ2-5
V gene: TRBV27
CDR3 length: 16
D gene: TRBD2
CDR3 protein: CASSSGLAGGLETQYF
CDR3 DNA: TGTGCCAGCAGTTCCGGACTAGCGGGGGGCTTGGAGACCCAGTACTTC

clone size: few
J gene: TRBJ1-4
V gene: TRBV7-9
CDR3 length: 15
D gene: .
CDR3 protein: CASSSSGSANEKLFF
CDR3 DNA: TGTGCCAGCAGCTCATCAGGGTCAGCTAATGAAAAACTGTTTTTT

clone size: .
J gene: TRBJ2-3
V gene: TRBV12-5
CDR3 length: 14
D gene: .
CDR3 protein: CASGPGSRTDTQYF
CDR3 DNA: TGTGCTAGTGGTCCAGGGAGCCGCACAGATACGCAGTATTTT

clone size: .
J gene: TRBJ2-5
V gene: TRBV2
CDR3 length: 16
D gene: TRBD2
CDR3 protein: CASSELLAGAQETQYF
CDR3 DNA: TGTGCCAGCAGTGAACTTCTAGCGGGGGCACAAGAGACCCAGTACTTC

clone size: .
J gene: TRBJ1-2
V gene: TRBV3-1
CDR3 length: 14
D gene: .
CDR3 protein: CASSQGGVAGGYTF
CDR3 DNA: TGTGCCAGCAGCCAAGGAGGGGTAGCCGGTGGCTACACCTTC

clone size: many
J gene: TRBJ2-5
V gene: TRBV10-3
CDR3 length: 12
D gene: TRBD1
CDR3 protein: CATRQGQETQYF
CDR3 DNA: TGTGCCACAAGACAGGGGCAAGAGACCCAGTACTTC

clone size: many
J gene: TRBJ1-5
V gene: TRBV4-1
CDR3 length: 17
D gene: .
CDR3 protein: CASSQAGWPVKDQPQHF
CDR3 DNA: TGCGCCAGCAGCCAAGCGGGTTGGCCAGTAAAAGATCAGCCCCAGCATTTT

clone size: many
J gene: TRBJ2-3
V gene: TRBV6-6
CDR3 length: 11
D gene: .
CDR3 protein: CASRTTDTQYF
CDR3 DNA: TGTGCCAGCCGAACCACAGATACGCAGTATTTT

clone size: many
J gene: TRBJ2-3
V gene: TRBV5-1
CDR3 length: 14
D gene: TRBD2
CDR3 protein: CASSLARGADTQYF
CDR3 DNA: TGCGCCAGCAGCTTGGCTCGGGGGGCAGATACGCAGTATTTT

clone size: few
J gene: TRBJ1-5
V gene: TRBV2
CDR3 length: 13
D gene: .
CDR3 protein: CASSKEGRQPQHF
CDR3 DNA: TGTGCCAGCAGTAAGGAAGGGAGGCAGCCCCAGCATTTT

clone size: many
J gene: TRBJ2-7
V gene: TRBV12-3/TRBV12-4
CDR3 length: 15
D gene: .
CDR3 protein: CASSLGSGDLGEQYF
CDR3 DNA: TGTGCCAGCAGTTTAGGGTCCGGGGACCTCGGAGAGCAGTACTTC

clone size: few
J gene: TRBJ2-3
V gene: TRBV5-4
CDR3 length: 14
D gene: .
CDR3 protein: CASSLEGTSDTQYF
CDR3 DNA: TGTGCCAGCAGCTTGGAGGGGACCTCAGATACGCAGTATTTT

clone size: few
J gene: TRBJ1-1
V gene: TRBV6-5
CDR3 length: 11
D gene: .
CDR3 protein: CASIFHTEAFF
CDR3 DNA: TGTGCCAGCATCTTTCACACTGAAGCTTTCTTT

clone size: few
J gene: TRBJ1-2
V gene: TRBV7-2
CDR3 length: 15
D gene: .
CDR3 protein: CASSDLVGGYYGYTF
CDR3 DNA: TGTGCCAGCAGCGATCTGGTCGGTGGGTACTATGGCTACACCTTC